This T cell receptor beta chain stems from a study of blood T cell repertoires in COVID-19. Here immunoSEQ multiplex PCR was the method, and the copy in TCRdb shows in-frame clones only, minus some. Of roughly 250,000 clones listed, approximately 90% are singletons. Trimming stripped 6 bases from V and 1 base from J, with 11 bases between. Germline CDR1 reads SGHNT; CDR2 reads YYREEE (reference sequence). The CDR3 contains 14 residues. The participants were between roughly 18 and 100 years old and came from under 25 US areas. The chain employs TRBV5-4 and TRBJ2-1; D is uncertain. The sequence was collected from a woman aged 40-49 years with acute COVID-19. The specimen sequenced was PBMCs or T cells enriched from blood (not recorded which). CDR3 in DNA: TGTGCCAGCAAGCATTCCTCGTCCTACAATGAGCAGTTCTTC. Translated: CASKHSSSYNEQFF. The whole variable domain, remainder taken from reference TRBV5-4 and TRBJ2-1, is ETGVTQSPTHLIKTRGQQVTLRCSSQSGHNTVSWYQQALGQGPQFIFQYYREEENGRGNFPPRFSGLQFPNYSSELNVNALELDDSALYLCASKHSSSYNEQFFGPGTRLTVL.